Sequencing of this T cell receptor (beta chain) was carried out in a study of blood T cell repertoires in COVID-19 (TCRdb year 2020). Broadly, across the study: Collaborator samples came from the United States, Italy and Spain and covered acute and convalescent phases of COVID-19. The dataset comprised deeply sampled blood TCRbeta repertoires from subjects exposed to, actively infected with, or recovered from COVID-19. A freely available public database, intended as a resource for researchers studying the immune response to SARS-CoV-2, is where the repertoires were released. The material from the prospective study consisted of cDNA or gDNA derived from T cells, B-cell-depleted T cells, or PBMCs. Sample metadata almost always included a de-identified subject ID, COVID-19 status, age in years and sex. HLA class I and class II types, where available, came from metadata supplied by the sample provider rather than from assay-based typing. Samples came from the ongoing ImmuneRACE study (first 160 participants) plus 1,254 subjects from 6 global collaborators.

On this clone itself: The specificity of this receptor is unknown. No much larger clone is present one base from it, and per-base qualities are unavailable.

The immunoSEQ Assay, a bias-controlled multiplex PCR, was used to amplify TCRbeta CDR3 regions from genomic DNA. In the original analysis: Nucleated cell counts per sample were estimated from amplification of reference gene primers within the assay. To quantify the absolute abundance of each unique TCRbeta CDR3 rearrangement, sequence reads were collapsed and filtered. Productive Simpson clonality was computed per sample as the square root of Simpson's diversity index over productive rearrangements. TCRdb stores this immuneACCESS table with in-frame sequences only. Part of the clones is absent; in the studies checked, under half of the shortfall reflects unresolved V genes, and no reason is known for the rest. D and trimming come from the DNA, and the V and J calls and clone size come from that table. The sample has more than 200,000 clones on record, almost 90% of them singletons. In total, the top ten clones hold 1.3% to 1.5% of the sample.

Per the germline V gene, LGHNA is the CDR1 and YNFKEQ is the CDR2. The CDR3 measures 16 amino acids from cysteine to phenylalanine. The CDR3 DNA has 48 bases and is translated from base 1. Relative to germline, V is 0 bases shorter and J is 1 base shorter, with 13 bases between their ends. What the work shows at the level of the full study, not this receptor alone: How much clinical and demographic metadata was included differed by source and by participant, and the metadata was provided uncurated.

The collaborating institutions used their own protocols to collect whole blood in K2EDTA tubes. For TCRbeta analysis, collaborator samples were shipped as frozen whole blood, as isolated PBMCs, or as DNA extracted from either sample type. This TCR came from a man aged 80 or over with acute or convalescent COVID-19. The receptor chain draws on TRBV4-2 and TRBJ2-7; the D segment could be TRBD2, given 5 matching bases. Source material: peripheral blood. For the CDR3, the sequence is CASSQDQASPSYEQYF. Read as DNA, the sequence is TGTGCCAGCAGCCAAGATCAGGCTAGCCCTTCCTACGAGCAGTACTTC.